Each of the 17 T cell receptor beta chains below was sequenced from the same sample in a study of spatial heterogeneity in lung cancer. Study conclusions and caveats: Tumoral mutation counts were tracked by counts of expanded intratumoral alpha and beta TCRs.

These receptors have no identified antigens. TCRdb recomputed calls from the 5' RACE reads with MiXCR, one row per CDR3 protein. Among 5,000 to 6,500 distinct CDR3 sequences listed, around 5% were seen once. Time point: sample taken at primary tumor resection. The sequenced sample was lung tumor tissue, obtained at surgery. The source is a male donor with early-stage non-small cell lung cancer.

The sample holds many counts of this clonotype. Because this beta chain is a stray read in a library intended to capture alpha chains, its abundance should not be given much weight. This chain connects TRBV7-6 to TRBJ1-5, with D perhaps matching TRBD1 (5 bases). The germline gives CDR1 SGHVS, CDR2 FNYEAQ. This CDR3 region has 14 residues. V was pared by 5 bases and J by 7 bases, with 15 bases between. This chain's CDR3 is CASSPDTLGQPQHF. The CDR3 nucleotides read TGTGCCAGCAGCCCGGACACATTGGGACAGCCCCAGCATTTT.

This clonotype was seen ten or more times. This beta chain appears as a stray read in a library generated for alpha chains; its size is not informative. This rearrangement joins TRBV5-1 to TRBJ1-6, with D possibly TRBD1 on 6 matching bases. The CDR3 is 15 amino acids. V lost 3 bases and J 5 bases, leaving 12 bases between the germline ends. Germline V CDR1 and CDR2: SGHRS, YFSETQ. CDR3 in DNA: TGCGCCAGCAGCTCTAGGACAGTAAATAATTCACCCCTCCACTTT. It specifies CASSSRTVNNSPLHF.

This clonotype is judged medium-sized. This beta chain was picked up by a library intended for alpha chains and is off target, so its count carries little meaning. The genes are TRBV5-1 and TRBJ2-7, with D unresolved. From germline, CDR1 is SGHRS and CDR2 YFSETQ. Trimming took 4 bases from V and 7 from J, leaving 15 bases between them. The CDR3 has 13 residues. The CDR3 nucleotides read TGCGCCAGCAGCCTCGTAGGGATCCGGGAGCAGTACTTC. This sequence encodes CASSLVGIREQYF.

There are many counts of this clonotype. Being off target in a library aimed at alpha chains, this beta chain has a size of little meaning. The chain uses TRBV7-6 and TRBJ2-7, with D perhaps matching TRBD1 or TRBD2 (5 bases each). Trimming pared 2 bases from V and 2 bases from J, leaving 10 bases between. Germline V gene sequence: CDR1 SGHVS, CDR2 FNYEAQ. There are 14 residues in the CDR3. This CDR3 reads CASSLSSGPYEQYF. As DNA, the CDR3 is TGTGCCAGCAGCTTATCCTCGGGGCCCTACGAGCAGTACTTC.

This clonotype was recorded many times. The library was designed around alpha chains, so this beta chain is a stray read whose abundance carries little weight. The chain combines TRBV11-3 with TRBJ2-1, with D perhaps TRBD1 or TRBD2 (5 bases each). V was cut by 5 bases and J by 8 bases, with 25 bases left in between. Germline loops: CDR1 SGHNT, CDR2 YENEEA. The CDR3 extends over 17 amino acids. The chain's CDR3 is CASSPPGARGGSYEQFF. The CDR3 bases are TGTGCCAGCAGCCCCCCGGGTGCTCGGGGCGGTAGTTATGAGCAGTTCTTC.

With respect to this clonotype: A read error may explain this, as a much larger clone is one base away. In a library made to pick up alpha chains, this beta chain is a stray read with a size that means little. This chain links TRBV7-8 with TRBJ1-4; D remains ambiguous. V was shortened by 5 bases and J by 8 bases, with 12 bases between the two germline ends. CDR3 length: 13 residues. Germline V gene sequence: CDR1 SGHVS, CDR2 FQNEAQ. CDR3 protein: CASSPKLSEKLFF. The CDR3 DNA is TGTGCCAGCAGCCCGAAGCTGAGCGAAAAACTGTTTTTT.

This clonotype has ten or more counts. With the library built for alpha chains, this beta chain is off target and its frequency is not meaningful. The gene calls are TRBV6-5 and TRBJ1-5; the D gene is possibly TRBD1 (5 bases). V was trimmed by 6 bases and J by 9 bases, leaving 18 bases between them. The CDR3 covers 14 residues. Germline V lookup: CDR1 MNHEY, CDR2 SVGAGI. The CDR3 DNA sequence: TGTGCCAGCAGCCCGGGCCTGGGGACCTCGCCCCAGCATTTT. This sequence encodes CASSPGLGTSPQHF.

A note on this clonotype: A junction boundary mismatches the germline segment, possibly from a read error. A library prepared for alpha chains yielded this beta chain as an off-target read; its size is of little meaning. CDR3 amino acids: CASSWPLHAGSTDTRYF. For the CDR3, the DNA is TGTGCCAGCAGCTGGCCCCTGCATGCAGGGAGCACAGATACGCGGTATTTT. V and J are TRBV5-8 and TRBJ2-3; D possibly matches TRBD1 or TRBD2 (5 bases each). Germline lookup yields CDR1 SGHTS and CDR2 YDEGEE. The CDR3 consists of 17 residues.

The table lists this clonotype with many counts. With the library built for alpha chains, this beta chain is off target and its frequency is not meaningful. The chain employs TRBV7-2 and TRBJ2-6; a weak D match, TRBD1 (5 bases). This CDR3 is 15 amino acids long. Germline-derived CDR1 and CDR2 are SGHTA and FQGNSA. Trimming stripped 2 bases from V and 4 bases from J, with 9 bases between. CDR3 amino acids: CASSLLGAGANVLTF. The CDR3 coding sequence is TGTGCCAGCAGCTTATTAGGGGCCGGGGCCAACGTCCTGACTTTC.

This clonotype is classed as medium-sized. The library was built for alpha chains, so this beta chain is an off-target read and its size means little. The chain has TRBV4-3 and TRBJ1-1, with D hard to call. The CDR3 contains 15 residues. Trimming removed 0 bases at V and 5 bases at J, with 13 bases between. Germline-derived CDR1 and CDR2 are LGHNA and YSLEER. Here the CDR3 DNA reads TGCGCCAGCAGCCAAGATCCCGGGAGTGGGACTGAAGCTTTCTTT. Its protein is CASSQDPGSGTEAFF.

There are many counts of this clonotype. For a library built for alpha chains, this beta chain is a stray read; little rests on its size. V usage is TRBV7-9 and J usage is TRBJ2-5; no clear D gene. The CDR3 sequence is 13 residues long. The V gene lost 4 bases and the J gene lost 5 bases, with 11 bases spanning the gap. Germline loops: CDR1 SEHNR, CDR2 FQNEAQ (reference sequence). The CDR3 here is CASSSSEAETQYF. CDR3 bases: TGTGCCAGCAGCTCCAGTGAGGCGGAGACCCAGTACTTC.

This clonotype turned up a few times. The library was designed around alpha chains, so this beta chain is a stray read whose abundance carries little weight. The chain employs TRBV4-1 and TRBJ2-7; the match to TRBD1 covers 10 bases. V gave up 0 bases and J gave up 4 bases; unmatched junction bases: 6. Germline CDR1 and CDR2: MGHRA and YSYEKL. This CDR3 contains 16 residues. CDR3 residues: CASSQESGQGHYEQYF. The CDR3 DNA is TGCGCCAGCAGCCAAGAGTCGGGACAGGGGCATTACGAGCAGTACTTC.

This clonotype was detected ten times or more. This beta chain represents an off-target read in a library built for alpha chains; its size is of limited meaning. The gene calls are TRBV9 and TRBJ2-2; TRBD1 aligns across 7 bases. After removal of 3 bases from V and 4 bases from J, the junction contained 3 bases not matched to a gene. The CDR3 covers 14 residues. Germline V lookup: CDR1 SGDLS, CDR2 YYNGEE. CDR3 sequence: CASSARQGTGELFF. The CDR3 nucleotides are TGTGCCAGCAGCGCCCGACAGGGCACCGGGGAGCTGTTTTTT. The full variable domain, its missing parts supplied by reference TRBV9 and TRBJ2-2, is DSGVTQTPKHLITATGQRVTLRCSPRSGDLSVYWYQQSLDQGLQFLIQYYNGEERAKGNILERFSAQQFPDLHSELNLSSLELGDSALYFCASSARQGTGELFFGEGSRLTVL.

This clonotype is labeled medium-sized. In a library made to pick up alpha chains, this beta chain is a stray read with a size that means little. J is TRBJ1-2 and V is TRBV20-1; 10 nucleotides line up with TRBD1. The CDR3 runs 16 residues. V dropped 1 base and J dropped 7; count of bases not matched to a gene: 12. The germline V gene has CDR1 DFQATT and CDR2 SNEGSKA (reference sequence). DNA of the CDR3: TGCAGTGCTAGAGGGACGGCGGGACAGGGGATTAGTGGCTACACCTTC. This translates into CSARGTAGQGISGYTF.

By share, this clonotype counts as medium-sized. Since it is a stray read in a library aimed at alpha chains, this beta chain has a size that is not meaningful. This chain joins TRBV10-3 and TRBJ2-7, with D possibly being TRBD1 (5 bases). Germline loops: CDR1 ENHRY, CDR2 SYGVKD. The CDR3 totals 16 residues. The V and J ends lost 2 bases and 0 bases respectively, with 14 bases between them. CDR3 in amino acids: CAISETTGFPSYEQYF. CDR3 sequence (DNA): TGTGCCATCAGTGAGACCACAGGTTTCCCCTCCTACGAGCAGTACTTC.

This clonotype was counted at least ten times. Little can be read into the size of this beta chain, an off-target read in a library designed for alpha chains. The chain links TRBV7-3 to TRBJ2-1; D perhaps matches TRBD1 (6 bases). V was pared by 4 bases and J by 6 bases, with 13 bases between. CDR3 length equals 14 residues. CDR1 is SGHTA, CDR2 FQGTGA, per germline. CDR3 nucleotides: TGTGCCAGCAGCTCTACCGGGACACCCAATGAGCAGTTCTTC. Translated, it gives CASSSTGTPNEQFF.

Ten or more counts support this clonotype. This beta chain turned up in a library designed for alpha chains; as an off-target read, its abundance says little. The chain joins TRBV28 to TRBJ1-1; D is uncertain. This CDR3 spans 12 amino acids. The germline gives CDR1 MDHEN, CDR2 SYDVKM. The V end was cut by 3 bases, the J end by 3 bases, with 5 bases between. CDR3 in DNA: TGTGCCAGCAGTTTTGAGGACACTGAAGCTTTCTTT. It is translated as CASSFEDTEAFF.